Presented here are 17 T cell receptor beta chains from one specimen sequenced in a study of blood T cell repertoires in COVID-19. TCRdb's copy holds only in-frame clones and misses some; the assay was immunoSEQ multiplex PCR. Of approximately 240,000 clones listed, roughly 82% are singletons. The sample was peripheral blood. These receptors were taken from an elderly woman with active or convalescent COVID-19.

The CDR3 sequence: CAYQGAGSYEQYF. The DNA for the CDR3 is TGTGCCTACCAGGGGGCGGGTTCCTACGAGCAGTACTTC. The chain carries TRBV6-5 and TRBJ2-7, with 8 bases lining up with TRBD1. The germline CDR1 and CDR2 sequences are MNHEY and SVGAGI. CDR3 length: 13 residues. Germline trimming cut 11 bases from V and 1 base from J; bases unmatched to any gene: 7.

This chain joins TRBV10-3 and TRBJ1-5, with TRBD1 identical over 8 bases. CDR1 is ENHRY and CDR2 is SYGVKD in the germline V gene. The V gene end was trimmed by 4 bases and the J gene end by 2 bases; junction bases not matched to a gene: 1. This CDR3 spans 14 amino acids. As DNA, the CDR3 is TGTGCCATCAGTGCAGGGGGCGGCAATCAGCCCCAGCATTTT. Translating it yields CAISAGGGNQPQHF.

V and J are TRBV27 and TRBJ2-7; 7 bases are shared with TRBD1. The CDR3 consists of 15 residues. V shed 3 bases, J shed 3 bases, and the junction held 8 bases outside the gene matches. The germline CDR1 and CDR2 sequences are MNHEY and SMNVEV (reference sequence). The CDR3 DNA reads TGTGCCAGCAGTTTTAAGGCAGGGGGTCTCTACGAGCAGTACTTC. It is translated as CASSFKAGGLYEQYF.

The chain employs TRBV6-6 and TRBJ1-6, with TRBD1 matching over 11 bases. The CDR3 runs to 15 residues. Losses at the gene ends were 2 bases for V and 6 bases for J; bases not matched to a gene: 0. Looked up from germline, CDR1 is MNHNY and CDR2 is SVGAGI (reference sequence). The CDR3 sequence: CASSYGTGGNSPLHF. The CDR3 DNA follows: TGTGCCAGCAGTTACGGGACAGGGGGTAATTCACCCCTCCACTTT.

This clone appeared a single time. The V call is TRBV5-1, the J call TRBJ2-7; 8 bases are shared with TRBD2. CDR3 length: 14 amino acids. CDR1 is SGHRS, CDR2 YFSETQ, per germline. J was trimmed by 1 base and V by 3 bases; bases with no gene match: 3. The CDR3 loop is CASSSLAGSYEQYF. The CDR3 DNA is TGCGCCAGCAGCTCCCTAGCGGGTTCCTACGAGCAGTACTTC.

The V and J genes are TRBV4-2 and TRBJ1-2; TRBD1 matches at 9 bases. The CDR3 is 14 amino acids. Germline V CDR1 and CDR2: LGHNA, YNFKEQ. The V gene end was trimmed by 1 base and the J gene end by 10 bases; junction bases not matched to a gene: 7. CDR3 in amino acids: CASSQVGDRASYTF. The DNA for the CDR3 is TGTGCCAGCAGCCAAGTTGGGGACAGGGCTTCCTACACCTTC.

The chain links TRBV30 to TRBJ1-1; 11 nucleotides match TRBD1. This CDR3 has 14 residues. Germline V gives CDR1 GTSNPN, CDR2 SVGIG (reference sequence). V shed 3 bases, J shed 2 bases, and the junction held 2 bases outside the gene matches. CDR3 in DNA: TGTGCCTGGAGCGGACAGGGGGCTAACACTGAAGCTTTCTTT. Translation gives CAWSGQGANTEAFF.

The chain uses TRBV19 and TRBJ1-1, with 8 bases aligning to TRBD1. Losses at the gene ends were 6 bases for V and 1 base for J; bases not matched to a gene: 13. Germline CDR1 LNHDA, CDR2 SQIVND (reference sequence). The CDR3 is 17 amino acids. This CDR3 is CASRKNQGAVANTEAFF. The CDR3 nucleotides read TGTGCCAGTAGGAAGAACCAGGGGGCCGTGGCGAACACTGAAGCTTTCTTT.

V usage is TRBV19 and J usage is TRBJ2-1; a weak D match, TRBD1 (6 bases). CDR3 length: 15 residues. V was clipped by 3 bases and J by 4 bases, with 13 bases between them. Germline CDR1 reads LNHDA; CDR2 reads SQIVND (reference sequence). CDR3 region: CASSMGERGYNEQFF. DNA for the CDR3: TGTGCCAGTAGTATGGGGGAAAGGGGGTACAATGAGCAGTTCTTC.

The rearrangement links TRBV2 to TRBJ1-5; TRBD1 is a possible D gene (6 bases). Germline CDR1 SNHLY, CDR2 FYNNEI. The germline V and J ends were trimmed by 6 bases and 4 bases, with 10 bases remaining between them. This CDR3 has 13 residues. CDR3 DNA sequence: TGTGCCAGCAGCGCCACAGGGAATCAGCCCCAGCATTTT. Protein: CASSATGNQPQHF.

This chain links TRBV2 with TRBJ2-3; D uncertain. CDR1 is SNHLY and CDR2 is FYNNEI in the germline V gene. CDR3 length: 16 residues. The germline V and J ends were trimmed by 2 bases and 14 bases, with 26 bases remaining between them. The CDR3 loop reads CASSENRLLYPAAPYF. For the CDR3, the DNA is TGTGCCAGCAGTGAAAACCGGCTCCTCTATCCCGCGGCTCCGTATTTT.

The chain couples TRBV19 to TRBJ1-3, with D possibly matching TRBD1 (6 bases). This CDR3 is built from 16 residues. CDR1 and CDR2 (germline): LNHDA, SQIVND (reference sequence). V was cut by 6 bases and J by 1 base, with 16 bases left in between. CDR3 bases: TGTGCCAGTAGACCGGGACACCCGACTTCTGGAAACACCATATATTTT. Protein sequence: CASRPGHPTSGNTIYF.

The chain recombines TRBV5-1 with TRBJ2-7; TRBD2 matches 9 bases. The CDR3 loop spans 14 amino acids. Trimming cost V 0 bases and J 6 bases; bases outside gene matches: 4. Germline assignment: CDR1 SGHRS and CDR2 YFSETQ. The CDR3 loop reads CASSLGGGAFEQYF. The CDR3 nucleotides are TGCGCCAGCAGCTTGGGCGGGGGGGCATTCGAGCAGTACTTC.

This clone has a count of ten or more. The chain couples TRBV7-8 to TRBJ1-2; 10 nucleotides line up with TRBD1. The CDR3 has 15 amino acids. The germline V gene has CDR1 SGHVS and CDR2 FQNEAQ. With V trimmed by 1 base and J by 4 bases, 3 bases remained unmatched. Written as DNA, the CDR3 is TGTGCCAGCAGCTTAGGCGGACAGGGGGGCTATGGCTACACCTTC. This encodes CASSLGGQGGYGYTF.

The J gene is TRBJ2-7, the V gene TRBV10-3; 7 positions agree with TRBD1. Trimming took 10 bases from V and 3 from J; bases not matched to a gene: 3. The V gene's germline CDR1 is ENHRY and CDR2 SYGVKD. CDR3 length: 11 amino acids. The CDR3 loop reads CATRDSYEQYF. DNA of the CDR3: TGTGCCACACGGGACAGCTACGAGCAGTACTTC.

V usage is TRBV2 and J usage is TRBJ1-1, with 7 bases lining up with TRBD1. The J segment lost 2 bases and the V segment lost 4 bases, leaving 4 bases of the junction unmatched. Looked up from germline, CDR1 is SNHLY and CDR2 is FYNNEI. CDR3 length: 14 amino acids. CDR3 in DNA: TGTGCCAGCAGTGGTGCAGGGGGAAACACTGAAGCTTTCTTT. Protein product: CASSGAGGNTEAFF. Looking up the rest from reference TRBV2 and TRBJ1-1 gives the full variable domain: EPEVTQTPSHQVTQMGQEVILRCVPISNHLYFYWYRQILGQKVEFLVSFYNNEISEKSEIFDDQFSVERPDGSNFTLKIRSTKLEDSAMYFCASSGAGGNTEAFFGQGTRLTVV.

The chain employs TRBV15 and TRBJ2-1, with 11 nucleotides matching TRBD1. V gave up 4 bases and J gave up 3 bases; unmatched junction bases: 2. The CDR3 covers 15 residues. CDR1 and CDR2 from the germline V gene are LNHNV and YYDKDF (reference sequence). The CDR3 region is CATSIGTGGYNEQFF. For the CDR3, the DNA is TGTGCCACCAGCATTGGGACAGGGGGCTACAATGAGCAGTTCTTC. Combining the CDR3 with reference TRBV15 and TRBJ2-1 gives the whole variable domain DAMVIQNPRYQVTQFGKPVTLSCSQTLNHNVMYWYQQKSSQAPKLLFHYYDKDFNNEADTPDNFQSRRPNTSFCFLDIRSPGLGDTAMYLCATSIGTGGYNEQFFGPGTRLTVL.